This TCR beta chain came from a study of blood T cell repertoires in COVID-19 (dated by TCRdb to the early 2020s). For context, the study as a whole: Samples covering the acute and convalescent phases of COVID-19 were provided by collaborators in the United States, Italy and Spain. The material from the prospective study consisted of cDNA or gDNA derived from T cells, B-cell-depleted T cells, or PBMCs. Nearly every sample came with metadata listing a de-identified subject ID, COVID-19 status, age in years and sex. Samples came from the ongoing ImmuneRACE study (first 160 participants) plus 1,254 subjects from 6 global collaborators. HLA class I and class II types, where available, came from metadata supplied by the sample provider rather than from assay-based typing. The dataset comprised deeply sampled blood TCRbeta repertoires from subjects exposed to, actively infected with, or recovered from COVID-19. The repertoires were released in a freely available public database intended as a resource for research on the immune response to SARS-CoV-2.

Another Seattle source contributed samples from volunteer blood donors who had recovered from COVID-19. The collaborating institutions used their own protocols to collect whole blood in K2EDTA tubes. For TCRbeta analysis, collaborator samples were shipped as frozen whole blood, as isolated PBMCs, or as DNA extracted from either sample type. The immunoSEQ Assay, a bias-controlled multiplex PCR, was used to amplify TCRbeta CDR3 regions from genomic DNA. The authors' pipeline ran thus. The number of nucleated cells in each sample was estimated by amplification of reference gene primers within the assay. To quantify the absolute abundance of each unique TCRbeta CDR3 rearrangement, sequence reads were collapsed and filtered. For each sample, productive Simpson clonality was calculated by taking the square root of Simpson's diversity index across productive rearrangements. Here the immuneACCESS table is served through TCRdb, limited to in-frame sequences with V and J called. Missing clones are a known gap in these copies; in checked studies unresolved V genes cover under half, and the rest lacks a known reason. V, J and clone size reflect that table, while D and trimming were determined from the DNA. A total of hundreds of thousands of clones appear in this sample, just under 90% of them only once. Together, the top ten hold 5.5% to 7.5% of the sample.

About this clone itself: The antigen it recognizes is unknown. Within one base of it there is no much larger clone, and no base qualities were kept.

General study outcomes and caveats: How much clinical and demographic metadata was included differed by source and by participant, and the metadata was provided uncurated.

This clonotype originated in a man in his sixties who had recovered from COVID-19. Sequenced material: peripheral blood.

The CDR3 has the sequence CASSPRSGSYGYTF. The sequenced DNA: TGTGCCAGCAGCCCCCGTTCAGGAAGCTATGGCTACACCTTC. The receptor chain draws on TRBV2 and TRBJ1-2; the D segment cannot be called with confidence. The germline ends are 15 bases apart after V is trimmed by 6 bases and J by 4 bases. Taken from cysteine to phenylalanine, the CDR3 has 14 residues. The only DNA kept is the CDR3, 42 bases in frame from the first base. CDR1 and CDR2, looked up from the germline V gene, are SNHLY and FYNNEI.